This T cell receptor beta chain was recorded in a study of T cell repertoires in cytomegalovirus infection. CDR3 length equals 14 residues. With 7 bases removed from V and 4 bases from J, the gap between germline ends came to 13 bases. Per the germline V gene, CDR1 is MNHEY and CDR2 is SVGAGI. TCRdb re-called the reads through MiXCR, storing one row per CDR3 protein. The sample yields about 250,000 distinct CDR3 sequences, approximately 6.7% seen once. V and J are TRBV6-5 and TRBJ2-2; D unclear. The sequence was collected from a human donor in good health (CMV status not recorded). Some clones in this sample may be carry-over from other donors' samples. Sequenced input: PBMCs. The CDR3 DNA follows: TGTGCCAGCACCCCGTATCCCGCCACCGGGGAGCTGTTTTTT. Protein sequence: CASTPYPATGELFF.